Shown below are 10 T cell receptor beta chains from a single sample sequenced in a study of cytomegalovirus exposure and HLA in healthy donors (dated by TCRdb to the late 2010s). The library was obtained by the immunoSEQ multiplex PCR assay. For the multiplex PCR, a mixture combining 60 forward primers for TCR Vbeta segments and 13 reverse primers for TCR Jbeta segments was used. TCRdb retrieved this table from immuneACCESS and kept in-frame rearrangements only. Not all clones are present; in checked studies, unresolved V genes account for under half, and no reason is known for the remainder. This sample has under 150,000 clones in its table, and 60% to 85% of those were observed once. Together, the top ten hold less than 1.5% of the sample. The specimen was PBMCs. The receptors come from a male donor in good health and CMV-seropositive.

The chain links TRBV7-8 to TRBJ1-1; D remains ambiguous. V dropped 0 bases and J dropped 0 bases, with 14 bases sitting between them. Germline V gene data show CDR1 as SGHVS and CDR2 as FQNEAQ. The CDR3 is 17 residues long. The CDR3 region has the DNA TGTGCCAGCAGCTTAGCGCTACAGAACGTCATGAACACTGAAGCTTTCTTT. Amino acids: CASSLALQNVMNTEAFF. The full variable domain, with the rest looked up from reference TRBV7-8 and TRBJ1-1, is GAGVSQSPRYKVAKRGQDVALRCDPISGHVSLFWYQQALGQGPEFLTYFQNEAQLDKSGLPSDRFFAERPEGSVSTLKIQRTQQEDSAVYLCASSLALQNVMNTEAFFGQGTRLTVV.

In this sample, this clone turned up a few times. Here the CDR3 DNA reads TGTGCCAGCAGGTTGATTGCGGGGGGCGGCGCCGGGGAGCTGTTTTTT. This sequence encodes CASRLIAGGGAGELFF. V is TRBV2 and J is TRBJ2-2; 8 positions match TRBD2. The germline V gene encodes CDR1 SNHLY and CDR2 FYNNEI. The CDR3 is made up of 16 amino acids. The V and J ends lost 6 bases and 6 bases, in that order; junction bases with no gene match: 12.

This clone was counted only a few times. In DNA form, the CDR3 reads TGTGCCAGTAGTAGTCCTAGGACACCGGAGAGCAGCTCCTATAATTCACCCCTCCACTTT. This sequence encodes CASSSPRTPESSSYNSPLHF. The V gene is TRBV19, the J gene TRBJ1-6, with D possibly being TRBD1 (5 bases). This CDR3 contains 20 residues. Per germline, CDR1 LNHDA and CDR2 SQIVND (reference sequence). V was shortened by 4 bases and J by 0 bases, with 22 bases between the two germline ends.

The chain combines TRBV5-8 with TRBJ2-7, with 9 bases matching TRBD1. This CDR3 contains 15 residues. Germline trimming cut 1 base from V and 2 bases from J; bases unmatched to any gene: 4. Germline values: CDR1 SGHTS, CDR2 YDEGEE. CDR3 amino acids: CASSLRGQGTYEQYF. The DNA of the CDR3 is TGTGCCAGCAGCTTGCGAGGACAGGGGACCTACGAGCAGTACTTC.

This clone was recorded once. This chain uses TRBV5-4 with TRBJ2-5; tentatively, D is TRBD2 (6 bases). The germline V gene encodes CDR1 SGHNT and CDR2 YYREEE (reference sequence). This CDR3 has 14 residues. Trimming took off 6 bases at V and 0 bases at J, with 12 bases between the two ends. CDR3 region: CASMLSGDQETQYF. For the CDR3, the DNA is TGTGCCAGCATGCTTAGCGGAGACCAAGAGACCCAGTACTTC.

The chain recombines TRBV13 with TRBJ2-1, with 11 bases that match TRBD1. Germline CDR1 reads PRHDT; CDR2 reads FYEKMQ (reference sequence). The V gene end was trimmed by 4 bases and the J gene end by 8 bases; junction bases not matched to a gene: 7. The CDR3 is 15 amino acids. DNA for the CDR3: TGTGCCAGCAGCTACAGGACAGGGGGCGGGGATGAGCAGTTCTTC. Protein product: CASSYRTGGGDEQFF.

This rearrangement joins TRBV7-3 to TRBJ1-1; D is unresolved. Germline V lookup: CDR1 SGHTA, CDR2 FQGTGA. Trimming pared 5 bases from V and 8 bases from J, leaving 15 bases between. The CDR3 is 13 amino acids. CDR3 sequence reads: CASSPNSGREAFF. The CDR3 bases are TGTGCCAGCAGCCCAAACAGCGGGCGAGAAGCTTTCTTT.

This clone was found a few times. V is TRBV9 and J is TRBJ2-2; 9 nucleotides match TRBD2. CDR1 and CDR2 from the germline V gene are SGDLS and YYNGEE. V was pared by 3 bases and J by 4 bases, with 7 bases of the junction left unmatched. The CDR3 spans 16 residues. Here the CDR3 DNA reads TGTGCCAGCAGCGGATCCGGGACTAGCACCACCGGGGAGCTGTTTTTT. Protein: CASSGSGTSTTGELFF.

V and J are TRBV13 and TRBJ1-1; D not certain. The germline V gene has CDR1 PRHDT and CDR2 FYEKMQ (reference sequence). The CDR3 sequence is 11 residues long. Between the trimmed V and J ends, which lost 4 bases and 8 bases, there was a span of 8 bases. Here the CDR3 DNA reads TGTGCCAGCAGCTCACAGTTAGAAGCTTTCTTT. It encodes CASSSQLEAFF.

The genes are TRBV29-1 and TRBJ2-5; 12 bases map to TRBD1. The CDR3 is made up of 19 amino acids. From germline, CDR1 is SQVTM and CDR2 ANQGSEA. Trimming at V came to 1 base and at J to 7 bases, leaving 19 bases not matched to a gene. CDR3 coding DNA: TGCAGCGTTGAAGGACCGGCGGGGACAGGGGGCGTCAAAAGTGGGACCCAGTACTTC. Its translation is CSVEGPAGTGGVKSGTQYF.